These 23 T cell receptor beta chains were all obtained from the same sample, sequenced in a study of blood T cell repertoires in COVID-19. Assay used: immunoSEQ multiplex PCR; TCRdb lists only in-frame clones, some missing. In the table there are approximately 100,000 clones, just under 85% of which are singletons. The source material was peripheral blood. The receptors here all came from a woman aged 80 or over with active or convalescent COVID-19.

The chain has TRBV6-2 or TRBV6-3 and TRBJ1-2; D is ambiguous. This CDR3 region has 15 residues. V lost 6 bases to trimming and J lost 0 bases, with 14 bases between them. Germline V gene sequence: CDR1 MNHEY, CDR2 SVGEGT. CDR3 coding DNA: TGTGCCAGCAGCCGCAGTAAGAAGACTAACTATGGCTACACCTTC. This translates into CASSRSKKTNYGYTF.

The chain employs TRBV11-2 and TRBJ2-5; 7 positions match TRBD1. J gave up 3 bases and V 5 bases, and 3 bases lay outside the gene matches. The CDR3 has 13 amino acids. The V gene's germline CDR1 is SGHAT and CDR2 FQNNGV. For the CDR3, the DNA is TGTGCCAGCAGCAGAGACAGGGAAGAGACCCAGTACTTC. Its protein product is CASSRDREETQYF.

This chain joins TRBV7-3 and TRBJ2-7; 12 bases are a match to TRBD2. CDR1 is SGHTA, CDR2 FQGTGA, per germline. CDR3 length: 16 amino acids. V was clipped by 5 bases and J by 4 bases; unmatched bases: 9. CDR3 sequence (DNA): TGTGCCAGCAGCCAGGCGACTAGCGGGAGTCGGTACGAGCAGTACTTC. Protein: CASSQATSGSRYEQYF.

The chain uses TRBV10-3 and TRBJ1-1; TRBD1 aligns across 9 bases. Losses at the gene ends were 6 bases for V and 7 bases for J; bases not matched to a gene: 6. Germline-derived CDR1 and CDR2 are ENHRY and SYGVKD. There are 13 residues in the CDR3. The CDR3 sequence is CAISRTGVDEAFF. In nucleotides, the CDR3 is TGTGCCATCAGCAGGACAGGGGTGGATGAAGCTTTCTTT.

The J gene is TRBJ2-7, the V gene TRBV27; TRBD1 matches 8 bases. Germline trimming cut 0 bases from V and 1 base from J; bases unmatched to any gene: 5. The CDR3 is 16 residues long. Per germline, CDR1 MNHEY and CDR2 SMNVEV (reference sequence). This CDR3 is CASSLSSRGQSYEQYF. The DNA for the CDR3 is TGTGCCAGCAGTTTATCGAGCAGGGGGCAATCCTACGAGCAGTACTTC.

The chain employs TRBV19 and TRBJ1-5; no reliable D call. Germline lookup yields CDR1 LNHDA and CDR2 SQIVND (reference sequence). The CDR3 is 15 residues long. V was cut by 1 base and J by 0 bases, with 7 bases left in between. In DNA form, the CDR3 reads TGTGCCAGTAGTATAGGAGAGTATAGCAATCAGCCCCAGCATTTT. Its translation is CASSIGEYSNQPQHF.

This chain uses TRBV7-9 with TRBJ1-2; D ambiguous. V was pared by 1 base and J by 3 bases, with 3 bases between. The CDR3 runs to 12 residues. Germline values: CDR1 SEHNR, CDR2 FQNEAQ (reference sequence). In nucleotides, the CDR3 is TGTGCCAGCAGCTTAGGAGACTATGGCTACACCTTC. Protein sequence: CASSLGDYGYTF.

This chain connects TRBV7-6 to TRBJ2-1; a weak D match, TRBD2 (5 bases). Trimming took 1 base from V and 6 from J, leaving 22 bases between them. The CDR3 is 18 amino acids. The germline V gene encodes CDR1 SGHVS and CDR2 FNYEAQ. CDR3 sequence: CASSLGHNPAVLSNEQFF. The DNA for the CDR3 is TGTGCCAGCAGCTTAGGACACAACCCAGCGGTTCTTTCCAATGAGCAGTTCTTC. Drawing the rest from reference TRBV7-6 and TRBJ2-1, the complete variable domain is GAGVSQSPRYKVTKRGQDVALRCDPISGHVSLYWYRQALGQGPEFLTYFNYEAQQDKSGLPNDRFSAERPEGSISTLTIQRTEQRDSAMYRCASSLGHNPAVLSNEQFFGPGTRLTVL.

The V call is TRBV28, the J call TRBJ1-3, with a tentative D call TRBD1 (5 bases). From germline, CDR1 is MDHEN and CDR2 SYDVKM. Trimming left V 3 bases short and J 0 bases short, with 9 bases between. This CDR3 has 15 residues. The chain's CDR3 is CASSLTVISGNTIYF. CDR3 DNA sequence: TGTGCCAGCAGTTTGACAGTCATCTCTGGAAACACCATATATTTT. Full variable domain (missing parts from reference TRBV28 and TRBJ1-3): DVKVTQSSRYLVKRTGEKVFLECVQDMDHENMFWYRQDPGLGLRLIYFSYDVKMKEKGDIPEGYSVSREKKERFSLILESASTNQTSMYLCASSLTVISGNTIYFGEGSWLTVV.

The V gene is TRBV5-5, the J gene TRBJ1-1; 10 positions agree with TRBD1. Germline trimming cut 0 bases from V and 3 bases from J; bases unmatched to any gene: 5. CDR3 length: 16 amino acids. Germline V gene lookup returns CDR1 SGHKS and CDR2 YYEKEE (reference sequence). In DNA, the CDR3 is TGTGCCAGCAGCTTGGGGACAGGGGGAGGGGACACTGAAGCTTTCTTT. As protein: CASSLGTGGGDTEAFF. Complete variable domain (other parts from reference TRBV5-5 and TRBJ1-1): DAGVTQSPTHLIKTRGQQVTLRCSPISGHKSVSWYQQVLGQGPQFIFQYYEKEERGRGNFPDRFSARQFPNYSSELNVNALLLGDSALYLCASSLGTGGGDTEAFFGQGTRLTVV.

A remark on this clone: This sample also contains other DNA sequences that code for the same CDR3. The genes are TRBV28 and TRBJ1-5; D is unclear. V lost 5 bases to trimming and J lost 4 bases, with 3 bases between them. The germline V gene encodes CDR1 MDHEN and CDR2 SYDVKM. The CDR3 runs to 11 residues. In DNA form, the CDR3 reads TGTGCCAGCAGTCCTAATCAGCCCCAGCATTTT. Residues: CASSPNQPQHF.

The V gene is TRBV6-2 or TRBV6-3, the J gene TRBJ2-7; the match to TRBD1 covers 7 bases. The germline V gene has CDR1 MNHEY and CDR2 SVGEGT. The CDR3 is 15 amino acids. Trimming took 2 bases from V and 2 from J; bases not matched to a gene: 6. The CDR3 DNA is TGTGCCAGCAGTTACCGGCAGGGGGAAGCCTACGAGCAGTACTTC. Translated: CASSYRQGEAYEQYF.

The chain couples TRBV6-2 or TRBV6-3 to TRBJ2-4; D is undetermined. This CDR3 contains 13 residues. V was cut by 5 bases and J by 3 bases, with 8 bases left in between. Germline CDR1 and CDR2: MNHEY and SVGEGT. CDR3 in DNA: TGTGCCAGCAGTCTTATGAGCAAAAACATTCAGTACTTC. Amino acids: CASSLMSKNIQYF.

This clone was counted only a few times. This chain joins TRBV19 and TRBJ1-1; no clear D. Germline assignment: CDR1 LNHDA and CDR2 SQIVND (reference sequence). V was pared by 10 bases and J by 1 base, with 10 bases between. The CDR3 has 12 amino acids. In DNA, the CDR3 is TGTGCCACACGGCGGGCGAACACTGAAGCTTTCTTT. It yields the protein CATRRANTEAFF.

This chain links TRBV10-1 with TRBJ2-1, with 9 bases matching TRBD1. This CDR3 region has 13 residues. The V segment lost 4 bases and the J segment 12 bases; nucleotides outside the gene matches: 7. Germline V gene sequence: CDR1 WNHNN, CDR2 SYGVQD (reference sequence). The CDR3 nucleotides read TGCGCCAGCAGTGGGGACAGGGTCCAATGGCAGTTCTTC. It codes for CASSGDRVQWQFF.

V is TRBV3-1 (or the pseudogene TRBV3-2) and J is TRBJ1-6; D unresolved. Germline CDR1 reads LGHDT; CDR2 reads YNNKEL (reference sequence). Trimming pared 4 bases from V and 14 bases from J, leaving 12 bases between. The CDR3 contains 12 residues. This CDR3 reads CASSLLGGSLHF. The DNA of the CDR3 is TGTGCCAGCAGCCTCCTGGGAGGTTCCCTCCACTTT.

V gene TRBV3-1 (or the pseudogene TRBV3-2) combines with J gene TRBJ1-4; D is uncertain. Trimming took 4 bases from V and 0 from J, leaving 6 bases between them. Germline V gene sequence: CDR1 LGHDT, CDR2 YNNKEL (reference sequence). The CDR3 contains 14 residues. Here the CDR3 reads CASSRSTTNEKLFF. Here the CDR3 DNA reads TGTGCCAGCAGCCGGAGCACAACTAATGAAAAACTGTTTTTT.

CDR3 amino acids: CASSSTGNEKLFF. The CDR3 DNA sequence: TGTGCCAGCAGCTCGACAGGAAATGAAAAACTGTTTTTT. The V call is TRBV6-5, the J call TRBJ1-4; TRBD1 is a possible D gene (6 bases). There are 13 residues in the CDR3. V gave up 6 bases and J gave up 5 bases, with 10 bases separating them. Per the germline V gene, CDR1 is MNHEY and CDR2 is SVGAGI.

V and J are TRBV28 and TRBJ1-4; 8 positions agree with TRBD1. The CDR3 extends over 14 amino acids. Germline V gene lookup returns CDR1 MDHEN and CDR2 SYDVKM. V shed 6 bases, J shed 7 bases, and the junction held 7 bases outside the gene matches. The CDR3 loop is CASSLDRAREKLFF. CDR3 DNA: TGTGCCAGCAGCCTGGACAGGGCCCGTGAAAAACTGTTTTTT.

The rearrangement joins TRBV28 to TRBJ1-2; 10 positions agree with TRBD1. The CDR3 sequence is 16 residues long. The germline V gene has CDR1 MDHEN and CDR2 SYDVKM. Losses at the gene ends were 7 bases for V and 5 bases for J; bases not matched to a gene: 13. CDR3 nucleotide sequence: TGTGCCAGCATGCTATCCGGGACAGGGGAAGGGTATGGCTACACCTTC. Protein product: CASMLSGTGEGYGYTF.

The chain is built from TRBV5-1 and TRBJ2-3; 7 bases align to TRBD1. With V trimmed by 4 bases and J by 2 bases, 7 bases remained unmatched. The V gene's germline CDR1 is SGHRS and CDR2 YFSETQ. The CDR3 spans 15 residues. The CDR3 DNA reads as TGCGCCAGCAGCATAAGACAGGGCCCCACAGATACGCAGTATTTT. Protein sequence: CASSIRQGPTDTQYF.

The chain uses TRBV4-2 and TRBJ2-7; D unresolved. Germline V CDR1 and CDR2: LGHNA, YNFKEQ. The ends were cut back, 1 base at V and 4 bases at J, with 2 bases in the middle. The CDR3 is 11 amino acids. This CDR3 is CASSQAYEQYF. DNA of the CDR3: TGTGCCAGCAGCCAAGCTTACGAGCAGTACTTC.

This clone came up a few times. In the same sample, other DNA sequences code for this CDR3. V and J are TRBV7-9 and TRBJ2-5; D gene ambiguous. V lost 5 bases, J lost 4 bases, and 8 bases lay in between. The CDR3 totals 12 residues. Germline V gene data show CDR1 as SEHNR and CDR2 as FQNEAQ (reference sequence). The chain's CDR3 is CASSPSLETQYF. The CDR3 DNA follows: TGTGCCAGCAGCCCCTCCCTAGAGACCCAGTACTTC.